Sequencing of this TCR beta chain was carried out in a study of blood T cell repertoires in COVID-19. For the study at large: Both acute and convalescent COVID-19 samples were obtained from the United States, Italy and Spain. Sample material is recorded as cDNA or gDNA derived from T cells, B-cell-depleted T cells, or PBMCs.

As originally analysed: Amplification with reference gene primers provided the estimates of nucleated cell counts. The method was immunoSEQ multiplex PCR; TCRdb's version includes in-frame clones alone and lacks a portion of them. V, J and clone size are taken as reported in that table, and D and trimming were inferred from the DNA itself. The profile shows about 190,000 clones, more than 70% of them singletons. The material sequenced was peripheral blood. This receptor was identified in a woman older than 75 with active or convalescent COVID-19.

CDR3 loop: CASCGAERDTQYF. In DNA form, the CDR3 reads TGCGCCAGTTGCGGCGCCGAAAGGGATACGCAGTATTTT. The chain joins TRBV5-1 to TRBJ2-3, with D unresolved. The V gene's germline CDR1 is SGHRS and CDR2 YFSETQ. Trimming took 8 bases from V and 6 from J, leaving 16 bases between them. The CDR3 has 13 residues.